The entry below gives a single TCR beta chain sequence along with its context. This sample is part of a study of blood T cell repertoires in COVID-19. At the level of the study: T cells, B-cell-depleted T cells, or PBMCs provided the cDNA or gDNA that served as material.

The authors' processing: Reference gene primer amplification in the assay estimated nucleated cell counts. Clones were sequenced by immunoSEQ multiplex PCR, and TCRdb holds only the in-frame ones, with some missing. The V and J calls and clone size are taken from that table; D and trimming were inferred from the DNA. The table shows roughly 200,000 clones, with 85% occurring only once. The V end lost 0 bases, the J end lost 5 bases, and 11 bases lay between the germline ends. This CDR3 is 14 amino acids long. CDR1 and CDR2 from the germline V gene are MNHEY and SVGAGI. This sequence was found in a woman aged 80 or older with acute or convalescent COVID-19. The chain carries TRBV6-5 and TRBJ2-7; D is undetermined. Sample: peripheral blood. CDR3 DNA sequence: TGTGCCAGCAGTTACTCGGCTAGTACCGACGAGCAGTACTTC. Its protein is CASSYSASTDEQYF.